These 29 T cell receptor beta chains came from one sample sequenced in a study of CD4 T cells in relation to SARS-CoV-2 and coronaviruses. The antigens these receptors bind are not known. Using immunoSEQ multiplex PCR, the repertoire was profiled, and TCRdb retains in-frame clones only, with some absent. Here the sample spans around 41,000 clones, over 75% being singletons. The material sequenced was naive CD4+ T cells from PBMCs, cultured in vitro. Subset specified: naive CD4+ T cells isolated by negative enrichment. The receptor source for this set is an adult with COVID-19.

The chain uses TRBV11-1 and TRBJ2-1; D remains ambiguous. V was cut by 3 bases and J by 8 bases, with 5 bases left in between. CDR3 length: 11 amino acids. Germline CDR1 is SGHAT and CDR2 is FQDESV (reference sequence). The chain's CDR3 is CASSFLDEQFF. CDR3 nucleotide sequence: TGTGCCAGCAGCTTTCTGGATGAGCAGTTCTTC.

The rearrangement links TRBV3-1 (or the pseudogene TRBV3-2) to TRBJ1-5, with 8 bases lining up with TRBD1. V lost 2 bases, J lost 1 base, and 10 bases stayed unmatched. Germline CDR1 is LGHDT and CDR2 is YNNKEL (reference sequence). The CDR3 totals 18 residues. The CDR3 coding sequence is TGTGCCAGCAGCCAAACCGGGACAGGTGGGGCGAGCAATCAGCCCCAGCATTTT. Translated: CASSQTGTGGASNQPQHF.

This clone was detected once. V is TRBV7-2 and J is TRBJ2-7; D perhaps matches TRBD1 (6 bases). Trimming shortened V by 7 bases and J by 8 bases, and 24 bases separated the two germline ends. The CDR3 consists of 15 residues. Germline V gives CDR1 SGHTA, CDR2 FQGNSA. The CDR3 nucleotides read TGTGCCAGCACCCCAGTACCACAGGGACATCCTAAGCAGTACTTC. This translates into CASTPVPQGHPKQYF.

This clone showed up just a few times. The chain is built from TRBV2 and TRBJ2-7, with D perhaps TRBD1 (5 bases). V lost 5 bases and J 0 bases, leaving 23 bases between the germline ends. The CDR3 contains 18 residues. Per the germline V gene, CDR1 is SNHLY and CDR2 is FYNNEI. CDR3 loop: CASSTGSPQMLGSYEQYF. The CDR3 nucleotides are TGTGCCAGCAGTACAGGCTCCCCTCAGATGCTGGGCTCCTACGAGCAGTACTTC.

V is TRBV6-2 or TRBV6-3 and J is TRBJ1-2; 7 bases are a match to TRBD1. There are 14 residues in the CDR3. Germline V CDR1 and CDR2: MNHEY, SVGEGT. Trimming cost V 4 bases and J 3 bases; bases outside gene matches: 5. CDR3 sequence: CASSSHRGHYGYTF. The CDR3 nucleotides are TGTGCCAGCAGTTCCCACAGGGGTCACTATGGCTACACCTTC.

This CDR3 is CASSVGLAGARELFF. CDR3 in DNA: TGTGCCAGCAGCGTGGGACTAGCGGGAGCCAGGGAGCTGTTTTTT. This chain joins TRBV5-4 and TRBJ2-2; 14 bases agree with TRBD2. Germline assignment: CDR1 SGHNT and CDR2 YYREEE (reference sequence). The V gene end was trimmed by 4 bases and the J gene end by 9 bases; junction bases not matched to a gene: 5. The CDR3 has 15 amino acids.

This clone has only one observation. The chain employs TRBV28 and TRBJ2-5; weak D call: TRBD2 (6 bases). Germline CDR1 is MDHEN and CDR2 is SYDVKM. Trimming took 3 bases from V and 3 from J, leaving 14 bases between them. The CDR3 consists of 15 residues. In DNA form, the CDR3 reads TGTGCCAGCAGTTTGGCCGGGGGTTTAAAAGAGACCCAGTACTTC. Residues: CASSLAGGLKETQYF.

J is TRBJ2-3 and V is TRBV5-8; TRBD2 might be the D (6 bases). The CDR3 is 17 residues long. Trimming pared 3 bases from V and 4 bases from J, leaving 21 bases between. The germline gives CDR1 SGHTS, CDR2 YDEGEE. The CDR3: CASSSGHGTSLADTQYF. CDR3 sequence (DNA): TGTGCCAGCAGCTCAGGGCATGGGACTTCGTTGGCAGATACGCAGTATTTT.

This chain joins TRBV5-1 and TRBJ2-3, with D uncertain. The germline gives CDR1 SGHRS, CDR2 YFSETQ. V was trimmed by 4 bases and J by 0 bases, leaving 6 bases between them. The length of the CDR3 is 13 residues. CDR3 residues: CASSVRSTDTQYF. For the CDR3, the DNA is TGCGCCAGCAGCGTGCGGAGCACAGATACGCAGTATTTT.

This chain connects TRBV5-4 to TRBJ2-5, with D uncertain. Deletions cut 3 bases from V and 5 bases from J, with 5 bases between. From germline, CDR1 is SGHNT and CDR2 YYREEE (reference sequence). The CDR3 runs 11 residues. The CDR3 loop is CASSYAETQYF. CDR3 nucleotide sequence: TGTGCCAGCAGCTACGCGGAGACCCAGTACTTC.

The chain carries TRBV21-1 and TRBJ2-2; the D call in the table, TRBD2, was not verified against the DNA. TRBV21-1 is given as a pseudogene. The CDR3 loop spans 17 amino acids. CDR3 bases: TGTGCCAGCAGCCACGACAAGAGACTAGCGTTCGCCGGGGAGCTGTTTTTT. Translated: CASSHDKRLAFAGELFF.

V usage is TRBV3-1 (or the pseudogene TRBV3-2) and J usage is TRBJ2-1, with D perhaps matching TRBD2 (6 bases). CDR1 LGHDT and CDR2 YNNKEL come from the germline V gene (reference sequence). This CDR3 has 15 residues. V shed 5 bases and J shed 0 bases, with 11 bases lying between them. The CDR3 sequence: CASSDGGISYNEQFF. CDR3 bases: TGTGCCAGCAGCGACGGGGGAATCTCCTACAATGAGCAGTTCTTC.

This clone was seen only once. The chain employs TRBV5-6 and TRBJ2-3; 7 bases map to TRBD1. CDR1 and CDR2 (germline): SGHDT, YYEEEE. The CDR3 totals 16 residues. V trimming: 3 bases; J trimming: 4 bases; junction bases outside the gene matches: 11. The CDR3 coding sequence is TGTGCCAGCAGCTCTACAGGGGTGGGTAGCTCAGATACGCAGTATTTT. Its protein is CASSSTGVGSSDTQYF. Full variable domain (rest looked up from reference TRBV5-6 and TRBJ2-3): DAGVTQSPTHLIKTRGQQVTLRCSPKSGHDTVSWYQQALGQGPQFIFQYYEEEERQRGNFPDRFSGHQFPNYSSELNVNALLLGDSALYLCASSSTGVGSSDTQYFGPGTRLTVL.

The V call is TRBV28, the J call TRBJ2-5; 8 bases align to TRBD2. The V gene's germline CDR1 is MDHEN and CDR2 SYDVKM. V was clipped by 8 bases and J by 5 bases; unmatched bases: 7. The CDR3 runs to 13 residues. The CDR3 region has the DNA TGTGCCAGCTGCCGGGGGGGCAGGGAGACCCAGTACTTC. Amino acids: CASCRGGRETQYF. Drawing the rest from reference TRBV28 and TRBJ2-5, the complete variable domain is DVKVTQSSRYLVKRTGEKVFLECVQDMDHENMFWYRQDPGLGLRLIYFSYDVKMKEKGDIPEGYSVSREKKERFSLILESASTNQTSMYLCASCRGGRETQYFGPGTRLLVL.

This chain links TRBV5-6 with TRBJ2-6; D may be TRBD1 or TRBD2 (5 bases each). CDR1 is SGHDT, CDR2 YYEEEE, per germline. This CDR3 has 15 amino acids. V gave up 1 base and J gave up 4 bases, with 9 bases separating them. The CDR3 nucleotides read TGTGCCAGCAGCTTGCAGGGACCCGGGGCCAACGTCCTGACTTTC. Residues: CASSLQGPGANVLTF.

This CDR3 reads CASSWARGLYEQYF. The CDR3 nucleotides read TGTGCCAGCAGCTGGGCCCGTGGGCTCTACGAGCAGTACTTC. The J gene is TRBJ2-7, the V gene TRBV5-5; unclear D gene. Germline lookup yields CDR1 SGHKS and CDR2 YYEKEE (reference sequence). The CDR3 extends over 14 amino acids. The V gene lost 3 bases and the J gene lost 3 bases, with 13 bases spanning the gap.

The chain's CDR3 is CASSMLYSRDREDTQYF. The CDR3 DNA sequence: TGTGCCAGTAGTATGTTGTACTCGAGGGACAGGGAAGATACGCAGTATTTT. The chain is built from TRBV19 and TRBJ2-3, with 9 bases that match TRBD1. The CDR3 is made up of 17 amino acids. Germline CDR1 reads LNHDA; CDR2 reads SQIVND (reference sequence). The V and J ends lost 3 bases and 5 bases, in that order; junction bases with no gene match: 12.

The V gene is TRBV14, the J gene TRBJ2-3, with 11 bases aligning to TRBD2. The junction had 7 bases not matched to a gene; V was cut back by 3 bases and J by 2 bases. This CDR3 has 17 amino acids. Germline V gene data show CDR1 as SGHDN and CDR2 as FVKESK. In nucleotides, the CDR3 is TGTGCCAGCAGCCATTATACTAGCGGGAGAGTCACAGATACGCAGTATTTT. Amino acid sequence: CASSHYTSGRVTDTQYF.

This clone showed up just once. The chain employs TRBV28 and TRBJ2-7; D not resolved. V dropped 5 bases and J dropped 2 bases, with 4 bases sitting between them. This CDR3 contains 11 residues. Germline values: CDR1 MDHEN, CDR2 SYDVKM. This CDR3 is CASSLAYEQYF. In DNA, the CDR3 is TGTGCCAGCAGTCTAGCCTACGAGCAGTACTTC. Complete variable domain (other parts from reference TRBV28 and TRBJ2-7): DVKVTQSSRYLVKRTGEKVFLECVQDMDHENMFWYRQDPGLGLRLIYFSYDVKMKEKGDIPEGYSVSREKKERFSLILESASTNQTSMYLCASSLAYEQYFGPGTRLTVT.

This chain connects TRBV2 to TRBJ2-1; D remains ambiguous. V gave up 5 bases and J gave up 9 bases, with 14 bases separating them. Germline-derived CDR1 and CDR2 are SNHLY and FYNNEI. CDR3 length equals 13 residues. This chain's CDR3 is CASSPLPWSEQFF. In nucleotides, the CDR3 is TGTGCCAGCAGTCCCCTCCCCTGGAGTGAGCAGTTCTTC.

V is TRBV2 and J is TRBJ1-6; 10 bases are a match to TRBD1. The germline V gene has CDR1 SNHLY and CDR2 FYNNEI. The trim removed 7 bases at V and 6 bases at J, leaving 12 bases unmatched. This CDR3 has 17 residues. The CDR3 sequence is CASTRQGAPRSNSPLHF. In nucleotides, the CDR3 is TGTGCCAGCACTAGACAGGGGGCTCCTAGGAGTAATTCACCCCTCCACTTT.

The CDR3 protein is CASSLDRGTSGSEQYF. The DNA for the CDR3 is TGTGCCAGCAGCCTCGATCGCGGGACTAGCGGTTCCGAGCAGTACTTC. The rearrangement joins TRBV11-2 to TRBJ2-7; 11 positions agree with TRBD2. V dropped 5 bases and J dropped 6; count of bases not matched to a gene: 12. CDR3 length: 16 residues. Germline V gives CDR1 SGHAT, CDR2 FQNNGV.

The rearrangement uses TRBV5-6 and TRBJ2-7; D is uncertain. This CDR3 contains 13 residues. Germline V lookup: CDR1 SGHDT, CDR2 YYEEEE. V lost 0 bases and J lost 3, with 7 bases in between. The CDR3 reads CASSLARIYEQYF. The CDR3 DNA is TGTGCCAGCAGCTTGGCCCGAATCTACGAGCAGTACTTC.

This clone was found once. The chain carries TRBV2 and TRBJ2-3; D is unclear. The V and J ends lost 9 bases and 1 base respectively, with 5 bases between them. Germline V gene data show CDR1 as SNHLY and CDR2 as FYNNEI. This CDR3 spans 11 amino acids. The CDR3 sequence is CASEGTDTQYF. CDR3 nucleotide sequence: TGTGCCAGTGAGGGCACAGATACGCAGTATTTT.

In this sample, this clone turned up a few times. The chain joins TRBV7-3 to TRBJ2-1; TRBD1 might be the D (6 bases). The V and J ends lost 5 bases and 3 bases respectively, with 11 bases between them. Germline V gene sequence: CDR1 SGHTA, CDR2 FQGTGA. The CDR3 contains 14 residues. Written as DNA, the CDR3 is TGTGCCAGCAGCCAGGACAGCCTCTACAATGAGCAGTTCTTC. Its translation is CASSQDSLYNEQFF. The full variable domain, in which reference TRBV7-3 and TRBJ2-1 provide the parts outside the CDR3, is GAGVSQTPSNKVTEKGKYVELRCDPISGHTALYWYRQSLGQGPEFLIYFQGTGAADDSGLPNDRFFAVRPEGSVSTLKIQRTERGDSAVYLCASSQDSLYNEQFFGPGTRLTVL.

V gene TRBV28 combines with J gene TRBJ2-7; D is uncertain. Trimming took off 6 bases at V and 2 bases at J, with 8 bases between the two ends. The CDR3 is 12 amino acids. Per the germline V gene, CDR1 is MDHEN and CDR2 is SYDVKM. The CDR3 DNA reads as TGTGCCAGCAGGCGGTTTACCTACGAGCAGTACTTC. As protein: CASRRFTYEQYF.

The CDR3 reads CASSMLGSGSHEQFF. In nucleotides, the CDR3 is TGTGCCAGCAGCATGCTAGGGTCGGGGAGCCATGAGCAGTTCTTC. The chain recombines TRBV7-2 with TRBJ2-1; possibly TRBD2 for D (5 bases). This CDR3 region has 15 residues. Trimming left V 5 bases short and J 8 bases short, with 19 bases between. Germline CDR1 and CDR2: SGHTA and FQGNSA.

The rearrangement links TRBV24-1 to TRBJ2-7; D may be TRBD1 (6 bases). The V gene lost 2 bases and the J gene lost 5 bases, with 9 bases spanning the gap. Germline loops: CDR1 KGHDR, CDR2 SFDVKD. This CDR3 contains 13 residues. The CDR3 DNA reads as TGTGCCACCAGTGATTACAGGGCCCACGAGCAGTACTTC. Translating gives CATSDYRAHEQYF.

The V and J genes are TRBV27 and TRBJ2-1; TRBD2 is a possible D gene (7 bases). The CDR3 has 11 residues. Germline CDR1 and CDR2: MNHEY and SMNVEV (reference sequence). The ends were cut back, 8 bases at V and 9 bases at J, with 11 bases in the middle. The CDR3 sequence: CASGRGAEQFF. CDR3 bases: TGTGCCAGCGGTCGGGGGGCTGAGCAGTTCTTC.